This T cell receptor delta chain was recorded in a study of fetal and pediatric gammadelta thymocytes (dated by TCRdb to 2022 to 2024). Notes on the research overall: Previously published data and newly generated, unpublished data were combined in the bulk gammadelta thymocyte repertoires, which were used to strengthen a single-cell study of gammadelta thymocyte development. The bulk gammadelta thymocyte repertoire set covered some 10 subjects in total, 3 fetal thymus donors and 7 pediatric thymus donors. The bulk gammadelta thymocyte repertoires combined unpublished data with previously published data (refs 27,28). Bulk TCR repertoire data were included to raise the number of subjects and reinforce the CDR3 publicity analysis. Beyond this particular receptor, the publication reports: Compared with post-natal repertoires, fetal gammadelta thymocyte repertoires had previously been reported to be enriched for TRDV2, TRGV8 and TRGV9 usage, low N additions and public CDR3s.

Fetal thymuses came from elective pregnancy terminations at about 14 to 22 weeks estimated gestational age, performed for socio-psychological reasons in Singapore. All fetuses were judged to be structurally normal by ultrasound prior to termination and by gross morphological examination after termination. Thymocytes were stained with Zombie NIR viability dye and antibodies against CD3 (UCHT1), TCRgammadelta (11F2), TCRVgamma9 (IMMU360) and TCRVdelta2 (IMMU389). Bulk TRD and TRG CDR3 repertoires were generated separately from sorted Vgamma9Vdelta2 and nonVgamma9Vdelta2 gammadelta thymocytes of human fetal and pediatric thymuses. Thymic cell suspensions from fetal and post-natal thymuses were prepared as previously described. CD3+ gammadeltaTCR+ Vgamma9+ Vdelta2+ cells were sorted as Vgamma9Vdelta2 thymocytes. Cell sorting was done on a FACS Aria III cell sorter (BD Biosciences). The CDR1 and CDR2 encoded by the germline V gene are GEAIGNYY and EKD. Including cysteine and phenylalanine, the CDR3 has 15 amino acids. Only CDR3 DNA is held: 45 bases, read in frame from base 1. V is shortened by 1 base, J by 0 bases, and the region joining them spans 8 bases.

Concerning this clone: This receptor's antigen is unknown. This may be a read error: a much more frequent sequence differs by one nucleotide.

The sequencing machine was an Illumina MiSeq. Concerning the study's data processing: For the publicity analysis, the Vgamma9Vdelta2 and nonVgamma9Vdelta2 bulk CDR3 files from each subject were merged to form one combined repertoire per subject. CDR3 publicity was given a score from 0 to 19 by checking each amino acid sequence across 9 single-cell datasets and some 11 bulk repertoires with base R and dplyr. TCRdb reran clone calling on the public reads with CATT; rows sharing one DNA sequence were then combined. The V and J calls were determined by TCRdb, not by the authors. Recorded for this sample are under 850 delta-chain clones; about a fifth of them occurred a single time. The top ten hold roughly 21% of the sample.

The sequence came from a human fetus. The sequence joins TRDV2 to TRDJ2; a tentative D match to TRDD3 spans 5 bases. No J gene was available from TCRdb, and it was assigned here by a germline match of the DNA. Material: Vgamma9Vdelta2 gamma-delta T cells from the thymus. The cell subset or site tag for this specimen amounts to: sorted CD3+gammadeltaTCR+Vgamma9+Vdelta2+ thymocytes. The DNA is TGTGCCTGTGACACAGTACTGGCTTTGACAGCACAACTCTTCTTT. It specifies CACDTVLALTAQLFF.